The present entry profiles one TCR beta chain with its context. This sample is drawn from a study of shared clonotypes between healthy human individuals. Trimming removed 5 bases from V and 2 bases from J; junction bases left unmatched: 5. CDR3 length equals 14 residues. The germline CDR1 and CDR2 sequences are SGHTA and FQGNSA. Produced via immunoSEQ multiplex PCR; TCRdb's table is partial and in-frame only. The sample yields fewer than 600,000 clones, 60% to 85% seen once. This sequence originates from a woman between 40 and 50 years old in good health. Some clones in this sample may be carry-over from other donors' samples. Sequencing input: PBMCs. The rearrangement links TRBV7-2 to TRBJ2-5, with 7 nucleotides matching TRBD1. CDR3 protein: CASSRTGTQETQYF. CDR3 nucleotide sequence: TGTGCCAGCAGCCGGACAGGCACTCAAGAGACCCAGTACTTC.